This T cell receptor beta chain emerged from a study of regulatory T cells in long-lasting Graves disease (dated by TCRdb to about 2021). Looking at the study overall: Persistent Graves' disease was defined as antithyroid drug treatment for over 5 years with persistently positive TSH receptor autoantibodies. Persistent Graves' disease patients were compared with newly diagnosed Graves' disease patients by peripheral blood TCR sequencing and RNA sequencing. The study took place in China and was registered as a clinical trial. TCR sequencing covered some 13 persistent and roughly 20 newly diagnosed Graves' disease patients, around 35 samples in total. Persistent Graves' disease patients in the clinical cohort had taken antithyroid drugs for about 10.3 years on average.

Per the publication, the time point label means: persistent/refractory GD, antithyroid drugs over 5 years with positive TRAb. RNA was extracted from PBMCs in TRIzol for both TCR sequencing and RNA sequencing. Graves' disease was diagnosed according to American Thyroid Association guidelines. Recruitment of patients was carried out at an endocrinology department in Xi'an, China. Each patient gave around 9 milliliters of peripheral blood, collected in an EDTA anticoagulant tube. PBMCs were isolated by Ficoll Paque Plus density gradient separation without further T cell sorting. An Agilent 2100 Bioanalyzer and agarose gel were used to check RNA quality, while a NanoDrop 2000 measured RNA concentration. The library was produced with multiplex PCR. The sequencer was an Illumina HiSeq 4000. TCR beta libraries were built with iRepertoire HTBI primers and Arm-PCR amplification of CDR3 regions. PCR products were gel purified before sequencing. On the authors' methods: A total of around 59 TRBV and some 15 TRBJ segments were identified across samples and were used for gene usage analysis of CDR3 amino acid clonotypes. Filtered high-quality paired reads were merged into contigs using COPE and FqMerger. BLAST was used to align contigs to IMGT TRBV, TRBD and TRBJ reference genes, with CDR3 defined following IMGT. Highly expanded clones were defined as clonotypes with a frequency above 0.1%. Shannon entropy served as the measure of repertoire diversity, while the Gini coefficient captured V-J evenness. A clonotype was considered public if more than one individual shared it. Starting from the raw public reads, TCRdb applied fastp trimming at Q25, assembled clones with MiXCR and retained in-frame beta chains. Every CDR3 protein is listed once, alongside the most common genes and DNA of its rows. It is TCRdb's table, rather than the study itself, that gives the V and J calls and clone size. The sample includes around 400,000 distinct CDR3 sequences, with around a quarter observed a single time. The top ten clonotypes cover about a quarter of the sample.

Overall study outcomes, separate from this receptor: Sequencing and analysis were restricted to the TCR beta chain. The authors noted that the small sample size was a limitation that may lower accuracy. Because the primary lesion, thyroid tissue, could not be accessed, the study looked at peripheral blood alone. Compared with newly diagnosed patients, patients with persistent Graves' disease had lower TCR Shannon entropy and fewer highly expanded clones, which suggests clonal expansion. A larger number of public clonotypes was shared among persistent patients (around 2,500) than among newly diagnosed patients (approximately 1,000). Persistent disease showed preferential use of TRBV28, TRBJ1-2 and TRBJ2-5, whereas newly diagnosed disease favored TRBV20-1 and TRBJ2-1.

A few counts support this clonotype. There is no known antigen for this receptor. No per-base quality is available; no much larger clone lies one base away. Via the germline V gene (reference sequence), CDR1 is LNHDA and CDR2 SQIVND. V is cut back by 3 bases and J by 2 bases, with 4 bases in the junction unmatched. Inclusive of the bounding cysteine and phenylalanine, the CDR3 is 15 residues long. This entry keeps only the CDR3 DNA: 45 bases, framed from base 1. Sequences were derived from peripheral blood mononuclear cells (PBMCs), sampled when the disease was refractory, from a patient treated with antithyroid drugs. The receptor chain draws on TRBV19 and TRBJ1-5; TRBD1 agrees with 7 junctional bases. The sequence derives from a female donor with Graves disease. The CDR3 in this case is CASSIRQGGNQPQHF. Here is the DNA: TGTGCCAGTAGTATTAGACAGGGCGGCAATCAGCCCCAGCATTTT. When the CDR3 is completed using the reference TRBV19 and TRBJ1-5 genes on either side, the full variable domain is DGGITQSPKYLFRKEGQNVTLSCEQNLNHDAMYWYRQDPGQGLRLIYYSQIVNDFQKGDIAEGYSVSREKKESFPLTVTSAQKNPTAFYLCASSIRQGGNQPQHFGDGTRLSIL.